These 26 T cell receptor beta chains share one sample of origin, sequenced in a study of cytomegalovirus exposure and HLA in healthy donors. The PCR contained 60 Vbeta and 13 Jbeta primers. Measured with immunoSEQ multiplex PCR; TCRdb has only the in-frame clones, and not every one. The sample gives roughly 140,000 clones, around 70% of which show up once; less than 2.5% is in the top ten. Material for sequencing was PBMCs. These receptors were obtained from a man aged 35-49 years in good health and CMV-seronegative.

This clone has a handful of counts. V usage is TRBV7-9 and J usage is TRBJ2-2; no clear D. Germline CDR1 and CDR2: SEHNR and FQNEAQ (reference sequence). The CDR3 is 12 residues long. The CDR3 DNA is TGTTCCCGGAGTTACTACACCGGGGAGCTGTTTTTT. Amino acid sequence: CSRSYYTGELFF.

The chain combines TRBV5-1 with TRBJ2-1; 7 nucleotides agree with TRBD2. The V gene's germline CDR1 is SGHRS and CDR2 YFSETQ. J lost 6 bases, V lost 2 bases, and 8 bases had no gene match. The CDR3 has 15 amino acids. The CDR3 sequence: CASSFEGGPGNEQFF. The CDR3 region has the DNA TGCGCCAGCAGCTTCGAGGGAGGGCCGGGCAATGAGCAGTTCTTC. The variable domain in full, completed from reference TRBV5-1 and TRBJ2-1, reads KAGVTQTPRYLIKTRGQQVTLSCSPISGHRSVSWYQQTPGQGLQFLFEYFSETQRNKGNFPGRFSGRQFSNSRSEMNVSTLELGDSALYLCASSFEGGPGNEQFFGPGTRLTVL.

The chain joins TRBV11-2 to TRBJ2-3; tentatively, D is TRBD2 (7 bases). The germline V and J ends were trimmed by 3 bases and 3 bases, with 16 bases remaining between them. The germline V gene encodes CDR1 SGHAT and CDR2 FQNNGV. The CDR3 consists of 16 residues. In DNA form, the CDR3 reads TGTGCCAGCAGCTTCTTAGGTGGGGGGGCGACAGATACGCAGTATTTT. It codes for CASSFLGGGATDTQYF.

In its sample, this clone was seen a few times. The chain joins TRBV9 to TRBJ1-5, with D tentatively TRBD1 (5 bases). Germline V gives CDR1 SGDLS, CDR2 YYNGEE. The CDR3 is made up of 14 amino acids. V gave up 3 bases and J gave up 2 bases, with 9 bases separating them. In DNA form, the CDR3 reads TGTGCCAGCAGCGCGTGGGGGGGCAATCAGCCCCAGCATTTT. This translates into CASSAWGGNQPQHF.

This chain links TRBV6-1 with TRBJ2-4, with TRBD1 as a possible D gene (6 bases). CDR1 is MNHNS and CDR2 is SASEGT in the germline V gene. V lost 2 bases, J lost 0 bases, and 17 bases lay in between. This CDR3 contains 18 residues. The DNA for the CDR3 is TGTGCCAGCAGTGAACTTTTGTCGACAGGACTAGCCAAAAACATTCAGTACTTC. This translates into CASSELLSTGLAKNIQYF.

The chain uses TRBV6-5 and TRBJ1-2; D uncertain. Per germline, CDR1 MNHEY and CDR2 SVGAGI. This CDR3 region has 15 residues. Trimming took off 0 bases at V and 2 bases at J, with 10 bases between the two ends. Here the CDR3 DNA reads TGTGCCAGCAGTTACTCGGAGGAAGGCAACTATGGCTACACCTTC. This encodes CASSYSEEGNYGYTF.

This rearrangement joins TRBV5-1 to TRBJ2-5; 8 nucleotides align to TRBD1. J lost 5 bases, V lost 2 bases, and 23 bases had no gene match. The CDR3 sequence is 20 residues long. Germline V gene data show CDR1 as SGHRS and CDR2 as YFSETQ. Here the CDR3 reads CASSFLGESGWSGGMETQYF. DNA of the CDR3: TGCGCCAGCAGCTTTTTGGGGGAGTCCGGTTGGTCAGGGGGCATGGAGACCCAGTACTTC. The full variable domain, rest sourced from reference TRBV5-1 and TRBJ2-5, is KAGVTQTPRYLIKTRGQQVTLSCSPISGHRSVSWYQQTPGQGLQFLFEYFSETQRNKGNFPGRFSGRQFSNSRSEMNVSTLELGDSALYLCASSFLGESGWSGGMETQYFGPGTRLLVL.

The V call is TRBV7-9, the J call TRBJ2-1; 7 nucleotides agree with TRBD1. Germline V gene data show CDR1 as SEHNR and CDR2 as FQNEAQ (reference sequence). The V gene end was trimmed by 9 bases and the J gene end by 6 bases; junction bases not matched to a gene: 8. CDR3 length: 13 residues. Written as DNA, the CDR3 is TGTGCCAGTATCACAGGGGAAGCCAATGAGCAGTTCTTC. It codes for CASITGEANEQFF.

V is TRBV5-4 and J is TRBJ1-4; 7 bases are shared with TRBD1. Looked up from germline, CDR1 is SGHNT and CDR2 is YYREEE (reference sequence). V shed 3 bases, J shed 3 bases, and the junction held 5 bases outside the gene matches. CDR3 length equals 15 residues. In nucleotides, the CDR3 is TGTGCCAGCAGCTCCCGGACAGGCCCTAATGAAAAACTGTTTTTT. Encoded protein: CASSSRTGPNEKLFF.

The chain carries TRBV28 and TRBJ1-4, with 10 bases identical to TRBD1. V was pared by 7 bases and J by 8 bases, with 4 bases of the junction left unmatched. CDR3 length: 13 residues. CDR1 and CDR2 (germline): MDHEN, SYDVKM. The CDR3 spells CASMGQGMEKLFF. The CDR3 DNA reads TGTGCCAGCATGGGACAGGGGATGGAAAAACTGTTTTTT.

The chain uses TRBV27 and TRBJ2-1; 12 bases are shared with TRBD2. V gave up 6 bases and J gave up 3 bases; unmatched junction bases: 9. This CDR3 spans 17 amino acids. In germline, CDR1 is MNHEY, CDR2 SMNVEV (reference sequence). As DNA, the CDR3 is TGTGCCAGCAGACCAACCCTAGCGGGGGGGCACTACAATGAGCAGTTCTTC. Its translation is CASRPTLAGGHYNEQFF.

The genes are TRBV29-1 and TRBJ2-6, with 7 bases matching TRBD2. Unmatched junction bases numbered 5, after V lost 0 bases and J lost 0 bases. This CDR3 comprises 17 residues. Germline V gene sequence: CDR1 SQVTM, CDR2 ANQGSEA. CDR3 DNA sequence: TGCAGCGTTGAAGATCATGGGGGGGGCTCTGGGGCCAACGTCCTGACTTTC. This encodes CSVEDHGGGSGANVLTF. Full variable domain (rest looked up from reference TRBV29-1 and TRBJ2-6): SAVISQKPSRDICQRGTSLTIQCQVDSQVTMMFWYRQQPGQSLTLIATANQGSEATYESGFVIDKFPISRPNLTFSTLTVSNMSPEDSSIYLCSVEDHGGGSGANVLTFGAGSRLTVL.

This chain connects TRBV4-3 to TRBJ2-1, with 13 bases identical to TRBD2. CDR3 length: 14 amino acids. Germline V CDR1 and CDR2: LGHNA, YSLEER. The V and J ends lost 3 bases and 9 bases, in that order; junction bases with no gene match: 2. CDR3 sequence (DNA): TGCGCCAGCAGCCAGGGACTAGCGGGAACTGAGCAGTTCTTC. It is translated as CASSQGLAGTEQFF.

The V call is TRBV5-4, the J call TRBJ2-5, with D hard to call. This CDR3 has 14 amino acids. Trimming took 0 bases from V and 1 from J, leaving 7 bases between them. Germline CDR1 is SGHNT and CDR2 is YYREEE (reference sequence). CDR3 protein: CASSLDAVQETQYF. The CDR3 DNA follows: TGTGCCAGCAGCTTGGACGCGGTCCAAGAGACCCAGTACTTC.

This chain uses TRBV28 with TRBJ2-3, with D hard to call. In germline, CDR1 is MDHEN, CDR2 SYDVKM. V dropped 1 base and J dropped 4 bases, with 12 bases sitting between them. This CDR3 region has 15 residues. CDR3 nucleotide sequence: TGTGCCAGCAGTTTATCAGACACCTTATCAGATACGCAGTATTTT. This encodes CASSLSDTLSDTQYF.

The sample holds one count of this clone. The CDR3 region is CASSDLAGGPGEQFF. The DNA of the CDR3 is TGTGCCAGCAGCGACCTAGCGGGAGGGCCTGGTGAGCAGTTCTTC. The V and J genes are TRBV6-1 and TRBJ2-1, with 12 bases identical to TRBD2. V shed 6 bases and J 9 bases; nucleotides not matched to a gene: 9. Germline loops: CDR1 MNHNS, CDR2 SASEGT. CDR3 length: 15 residues.

This rearrangement joins TRBV7-2 to TRBJ2-1; D unresolved. The ends were cut back, 1 base at V and 6 bases at J, with 10 bases in the middle. The CDR3 is made up of 14 amino acids. Germline V gene data show CDR1 as SGHTA and CDR2 as FQGNSA. CDR3 in DNA: TGTGCCAGCAGCTTAGTAGCTGGTGTCAATGAGCAGTTCTTC. Translating it yields CASSLVAGVNEQFF.

This chain joins TRBV6-5 and TRBJ2-2; D uncertain. Germline lookup yields CDR1 MNHEY and CDR2 SVGAGI. Trimming took off 7 bases at V and 5 bases at J, with 5 bases between the two ends. CDR3 length: 11 residues. CDR3 nucleotide sequence: TGTGCCAGCACTCGGACCGGGGAGCTGTTTTTT. Translation: CASTRTGELFF.

This sequence joins TRBV29-1 and TRBJ2-1; 12 positions match TRBD2. J lost 9 bases, V lost 6 bases, and 6 bases had no gene match. The CDR3 consists of 13 residues. Germline V gene data show CDR1 as SQVTM and CDR2 as ANQGSEA. CDR3: CSVGLAGSGEQFF. As DNA, the CDR3 is TGCAGCGTCGGACTAGCGGGGAGCGGTGAGCAGTTCTTC.

The CDR3 protein is CASSISTGTGNNQPQHF. CDR3 nucleotides: TGTGCCAGTAGTATCTCGACCGGGACAGGGAACAATCAGCCCCAGCATTTT. The V call is TRBV19, the J call TRBJ1-5, with TRBD1 identical over 9 bases. The germline V gene encodes CDR1 LNHDA and CDR2 SQIVND (reference sequence). V lost 3 bases and J lost 3; bases outside the gene matches: 9. The length of the CDR3 is 17 residues.

J is TRBJ2-3 and V is TRBV30; D gene ambiguous. Trimming shortened V by 3 bases and J by 8 bases, and 18 bases separated the two germline ends. Germline assignment: CDR1 GTSNPN and CDR2 SVGIG (reference sequence). The CDR3 totals 14 residues. DNA for the CDR3: TGTGCCTGGAGCGCAGACCGAGTCACGGGTACGCAGTATTTT. Translation gives CAWSADRVTGTQYF. The full variable domain, its missing parts supplied by reference TRBV30 and TRBJ2-3, is SQTIHQWPATLVQPVGSPLSLECTVEGTSNPNLYWYRQAAGRGLQLLFYSVGIGQISSEVPQNLSASRPQDRQFILSSKKLLLSDSGFYLCAWSADRVTGTQYFGPGTRLTVL.

J is TRBJ1-5 and V is TRBV27; TRBD1 matches at 7 bases. In germline, CDR1 is MNHEY, CDR2 SMNVEV (reference sequence). The CDR3 runs 12 residues. The trim removed 5 bases at V and 9 bases at J, leaving 4 bases unmatched. As DNA, the CDR3 is TGTGCCAGCAGTAGGGGGCTGGGGCCCCAGCATTTT. This translates into CASSRGLGPQHF.

The chain links TRBV4-1 to TRBJ2-3; 12 bases are a match to TRBD2. This CDR3 is built from 18 residues. The germline CDR1 and CDR2 sequences are MGHRA and YSYEKL. With V trimmed by 0 bases and J by 6 bases, 10 bases remained unmatched. The CDR3 DNA reads as TGCGCCAGCAGCCAAGATTTCCGACTAGCGGGAGTGGGGGATACGCAGTATTTT. Translating gives CASSQDFRLAGVGDTQYF.

The chain employs TRBV10-3 and TRBJ2-7, with 7 bases lining up with TRBD1. J gave up 2 bases and V 0 bases, and 10 bases lay outside the gene matches. The CDR3 runs to 17 residues. Germline values: CDR1 ENHRY, CDR2 SYGVKD. The CDR3 DNA is TGTGCCATCAGTGAGTCCCCGTCGACAGGGTTAACCTACGAGCAGTACTTC. It is translated as CAISESPSTGLTYEQYF.

The chain links TRBV13 to TRBJ2-7; 8 nucleotides match TRBD2. This CDR3 is 16 amino acids long. V was clipped by 3 bases and J by 0 bases; unmatched bases: 7. Germline-derived CDR1 and CDR2 are PRHDT and FYEKMQ (reference sequence). CDR3 nucleotide sequence: TGTGCCAGCAGCTTGCGGGGGGCGACGAACTCCTACGAGCAGTACTTC. The encoded protein is CASSLRGATNSYEQYF.

The chain recombines TRBV30 with TRBJ2-5; TRBD1 might be the D (6 bases). The J call may be mistaken, given a closer DNA end match to TRBJ2-7. The CDR3 has 13 residues. From germline, CDR1 is GTSNPN and CDR2 SVGIG (reference sequence). CDR3 sequence (DNA): TGTGCCTGGAGTGCCGGGACAAATTACGAGCAGTACTTC. This gives the protein CAWSAGTNYEQYF.